Included here is one T cell receptor (beta chain) sequence, with context. Its antigen remains unknown. This entry comes from a study of blood T cells in healthy people across ages. The CDR3 sequence is 16 residues long. V shed 0 bases and J 3 bases; nucleotides not matched to a gene: 5. Germline lookup yields CDR1 SGHRS and CDR2 YFSETQ. Study results and caveats: Naive T cell percentage strongly correlated with TCR beta diversity. Long-lived donors had more naive CD4+ cells and higher diversity than aged donors.

Sample-barcoded 5' priming and a J-beta primer mix drove a second PCR of about 7 to 11 cycles. TCRdb reanalysed the 5' RACE reads using MiXCR and keeps one entry per CDR3 protein. This sample has some 850,000 distinct CDR3 sequences, with about 26% found just once. All donors came from Russia, were Caucasian and healthy, and spanned ages roughly 6 to 100. These data also featured in a second study, about T cells of mothers and their children. Per that paper: A slight, non-significant increase in overlap was found for related mother-child pairs relative to unrelated pairs.

The sequence was collected from a boy between 10 and 17 years old in good health. Input material: blood. This chain uses TRBV5-1 with TRBJ2-3; 9 nucleotides agree with TRBD1. CDR3 protein: CASSLGLQGATDTQYF. DNA of the CDR3: TGCGCCAGCAGCTTGGGTTTACAGGGGGCAACAGATACGCAGTATTTT.